The clone carrying this T cell receptor beta chain has just a few counts. Its antigen remains unknown. The data originate from a study of T-cell reconstitution after alpha-beta-depleted transplantation in children. General study results and limits: Alpha-beta T cells about two months after transplant reportedly derived from several hundred expanded graft clones. From newly produced T cells came most of the T-cell counts and diversity one year after transplant. After transplant, high TCRbeta diversity at day 60 in some patients arose from surviving recipient T cells and thymic progenitors.

The germline V gene has CDR1 SGHRS and CDR2 YFSETQ. The J segment lost 7 bases and the V segment lost 1 base, leaving 5 bases of the junction unmatched. This CDR3 is built from 14 residues. The TCRbeta library was prepared with unique molecular identifiers. TCRdb called the PCR reads again in MiXCR, with one record for every CDR3 protein. The sample has a few hundred thousand distinct CDR3 sequences, roughly 30% seen once. The chain has TRBV5-1 and TRBJ2-1; TRBD1 aligns across 7 bases. The material was PBMCs, obtained before TCRalphabeta/CD19-depleted stem cell transplant. This TCR was recovered from a boy younger than two with Wiskott-Aldrich syndrome, due to receive a stem cell transplant. The CDR3 DNA reads as TGCGCCAGCAGCTTGATGCAGGGGGAAAATGAGCAGTTCTTC. Protein product: CASSLMQGENEQFF.